These 15 T cell receptor beta chains were sequenced from one sample in a study of shared clonotypes between healthy human individuals. The table came from immunoSEQ multiplex PCR; TCRdb's copy has only in-frame clones and leaves some out. The data hold about 2.1 million clones, with around 93% observed a single time. Positive CCR7 selection of CD45RO-negative cells yielded the naive CD8 cells, and terminally differentiated effector memory CD45RA+ cells were excluded. Sequencing used naive CD8+ T cells from PBMCs. These receptors came from a man younger than 35 in good health. Some clones in this sample may be carry-over from other donors' samples.

V is TRBV7-8 and J is TRBJ2-1; TRBD1 is a possible D gene (6 bases). The CDR3 is 16 residues long. The V end was cut by 5 bases, the J end by 3 bases, with 17 bases between. Per germline, CDR1 SGHVS and CDR2 FQNEAQ. The CDR3 DNA reads as TGTGCCAGCAGCACAGGTGGGGACAAGAACTACAATGAGCAGTTCTTC. This codes for CASSTGGDKNYNEQFF.

The chain links TRBV7-2 to TRBJ2-1, with D possibly TRBD2 on 5 matching bases. The CDR3 is 15 residues long. The germline gives CDR1 SGHTA, CDR2 FQGNSA. The V and J ends lost 5 bases and 7 bases respectively, with 18 bases between them. The CDR3 region is CASSLAGGSGNEQFF. The CDR3 DNA follows: TGTGCCAGCAGCCTCGCCGGTGGGAGTGGGAATGAGCAGTTCTTC.

This clone occurred once. The chain recombines TRBV7-2 with TRBJ2-2, with D uncertain. Trimming took 5 bases from V and 4 from J, leaving 14 bases between them. Germline V gene sequence: CDR1 SGHTA, CDR2 FQGNSA. The CDR3 runs 15 residues. The CDR3 DNA sequence: TGTGCCAGCAGCCCACTTCTAGTTTCCACCGGGGAGCTGTTTTTT. Translated, it gives CASSPLLVSTGELFF.

This chain uses TRBV7-3 with TRBJ2-1; D ambiguous. V gave up 0 bases and J gave up 1 base, with 10 bases separating them. The CDR3 covers 16 residues. Per the germline V gene, CDR1 is SGHTA and CDR2 is FQGTGA. The CDR3 protein is CASSLTRSVSYNEQFF. In DNA form, the CDR3 reads TGTGCCAGCAGCTTAACTCGCTCAGTTTCCTACAATGAGCAGTTCTTC.

This clone has only a few counts. The chain uses TRBV7-9 and TRBJ2-3; 8 nucleotides line up with TRBD2. Looked up from germline, CDR1 is SEHNR and CDR2 is FQNEAQ (reference sequence). Trimming took 5 bases from V and 4 from J; bases not matched to a gene: 5. The CDR3 covers 14 residues. The CDR3 here is CASSQAGVADTQYF. DNA of the CDR3: TGTGCCAGCAGCCAAGCGGGAGTAGCAGATACGCAGTATTTT.

This chain joins TRBV2 and TRBJ2-7, with 11 bases fitting TRBD2. The CDR3 runs to 14 residues. From germline, CDR1 is SNHLY and CDR2 FYNNEI. The CDR3: CVLNSGRAGGEQYF. CDR3 DNA sequence: TGTGTACTTAATAGCGGGAGGGCCGGGGGCGAGCAGTACTTC.

The rearrangement links TRBV30 to TRBJ2-2; D remains unclear. Germline loops: CDR1 GTSNPN, CDR2 SVGIG (reference sequence). Trimming pared 3 bases from V and 0 bases from J, leaving 11 bases between. CDR3 length equals 15 residues. CDR3 amino acids: CAWRPKAANTGELFF. The CDR3 coding sequence is TGTGCCTGGAGACCCAAGGCAGCGAACACCGGGGAGCTGTTTTTT.

The rearrangement joins TRBV27 to TRBJ2-7; TRBD2 matches at 7 bases. Germline assignment: CDR1 MNHEY and CDR2 SMNVEV (reference sequence). Losses at the gene ends were 8 bases for V and 0 bases for J; bases not matched to a gene: 4. The CDR3 totals 13 residues. CDR3 residues: CASASGISYEQYF. The CDR3 nucleotides read TGTGCCAGCGCAAGCGGGATCTCCTACGAGCAGTACTTC.

The chain carries TRBV27 and TRBJ2-1; D is uncertain. With 5 bases removed from V and 10 bases from J, the gap between germline ends came to 21 bases. The CDR3 extends over 15 amino acids. The germline V gene encodes CDR1 MNHEY and CDR2 SMNVEV (reference sequence). CDR3 amino acids: CASSGEGSLYREQFF. The CDR3 DNA is TGTGCCAGCAGTGGGGAAGGAAGCCTTTATCGAGAGCAGTTCTTC.

In nucleotides, the CDR3 is TGCGCCAGCAGCCTAGACCGGAGAAGCGGGTACTACGAGCAGTACTTC. This translates into CASSLDRRSGYYEQYF. The chain carries TRBV5-1 and TRBJ2-7; a weak D match, TRBD2 (6 bases). Germline CDR1 and CDR2: SGHRS and YFSETQ. The CDR3 runs 16 residues. Trimming stripped 4 bases from V and 3 bases from J, with 20 bases between.

V is TRBV6-5 and J is TRBJ1-1, with D possibly being TRBD1 (5 bases). The CDR3 sequence is 14 residues long. V gave up 1 base and J gave up 3 bases, with 9 bases separating them. CDR1 MNHEY and CDR2 SVGAGI come from the germline V gene. The CDR3 DNA is TGTGCCAGCAGTTACTTTGGGGGGGACACTGAAGCTTTCTTT. Residues: CASSYFGGDTEAFF.

The V and J genes are TRBV28 and TRBJ1-5; 9 nucleotides match TRBD1. Germline loops: CDR1 MDHEN, CDR2 SYDVKM. This CDR3 region has 17 residues. V gave up 6 bases and J gave up 0 bases; unmatched junction bases: 9. The CDR3 DNA reads TGTGCCAGCAGCGCTCCGGGACAGGGCTATAGCAATCAGCCCCAGCATTTT. Residues: CASSAPGQGYSNQPQHF.

The genes are TRBV6-5 and TRBJ2-7; 9 bases fit TRBD2. V was clipped by 5 bases and J by 9 bases; unmatched bases: 2. The CDR3 contains 11 residues. The germline V gene encodes CDR1 MNHEY and CDR2 SVGAGI. The CDR3 DNA sequence: TGTGCCAGCAGTGAGGGACTAGCGCAGTACTTC. Translating it yields CASSEGLAQYF.

The chain links TRBV18 to TRBJ2-7; D not resolved. This CDR3 region has 15 residues. Germline CDR1 KGHSH, CDR2 LQKENI. V lost 4 bases to trimming and J lost 2 bases, with 15 bases between them. The CDR3 sequence is CASSLPTARTYEQYF. CDR3 coding DNA: TGTGCCAGCTCACTCCCCACCGCCCGTACCTACGAGCAGTACTTC. The full variable domain, its missing parts supplied by reference TRBV18 and TRBJ2-7, is NAGVMQNPRHLVRRRGQEARLRCSPMKGHSHVYWYRQLPEEGLKFMVYLQKENIIDESGMPKERFSAEFPKEGPSILRIQQVVRGDSAAYFCASSLPTARTYEQYFGPGTRLTVT.

To note about this clone: Relative to the germline gene, one junction end is altered; a read error may explain this. This chain connects TRBV2 to TRBJ2-5; TRBD1 or TRBD2 may be the D gene (5 bases each). This CDR3 is built from 13 residues. In germline, CDR1 is SNHLY, CDR2 FYNNEI. CDR3 sequence (DNA): TGTGCCAGCAGTGACCTGAGGGGAGAGGCCCAGTACTTC. Residues: CASSDLRGEAQYF.